This T cell receptor (beta chain) was identified during a study of CD8+CD57+ T cells in acquired aplastic anemia. Patients chosen for sequencing had shown CD8+CD57+ cell expansion by flow cytometry. The enrolled patients all had severe acquired aplastic anemia. Profiling that covered TCR beta VDJ and CDR3 relied on genomic DNA as its template. TCRdb passed the reads through MiXCR, listing each CDR3 protein once. In the table there are approximately 59,000 distinct CDR3 sequences, roughly three fifths of which are singletons. This clonotype was detected ten times or more. Trimming shortened V by 4 bases and J by 6 bases, and 27 bases separated the two germline ends. The CDR3 is 18 amino acids. The V gene's germline CDR1 is MGHRA and CDR2 YSYEKL.

This sequence joins TRBV4-1 and TRBJ1-2, with D possibly TRBD1 on 6 matching bases. Sequencing was done on a sample of sorted CD4+, CD8+, or CD8+CD57+ T cells (not recorded which) from PBMCs. The TCR was taken from a human donor with aplastic anemia. The CDR3 reads CASSPGSFGGGSGNGYTF. The CDR3 DNA reads TGCGCCAGCAGCCCGGGTTCGTTCGGGGGCGGCAGCGGGAATGGCTACACCTTC.